This is a list of T cell receptor beta chains from one sample in a study of OX40 agonist ivuxolimab in advanced cancers. The protocol was immunoSEQ multiplex PCR, while the TCRdb copy is restricted to in-frame clones and leaves out a portion. The sample consists of around 66,000 clones, 80% to 90% of them appearing once. Specimen: CD4+ or CD8+ T cells sorted from blood, collected in a trial of the OX40 agonist ivuxolimab. The receptors come from an adult with an advanced solid tumor such as melanoma, head and neck, liver or kidney cancer. Each CDR3 is given with its conserved first and last residue. The order of the fields is clone size, J gene, D gene, V gene, CDR3 DNA, CDR3 protein. A D gene is named only where the DNA matches it firmly. A row's size may be missing; if present it is once, few, many or a size class.

NA | TRBJ2-2 | NA | TRBV19 | TGTGCCAGTAGCGGAGGCGGCAGGTTTAACACCGGGGAGCTGTTTTTT | CASSGGGRFNTGELFF
NA | TRBJ1-3 | NA | TRBV7-9 | TGTGCCAGCAGCTTTGATCGCCCTGGAAACACCATATATTTT | CASSFDRPGNTIYF
NA | TRBJ2-6 | NA | TRBV18 | TGTGCCAGCTCACTGCGGGTTTCTGGGGCCAACGTCCTGACTTTC | CASSLRVSGANVLTF
NA | TRBJ2-3 | TRBD2 | TRBV4-2 | TGTGCCAGCAGCACCCGGACTAGCGGGAGGACAGATACGCAGTATTTT | CASSTRTSGRTDTQYF
few | TRBJ1-2 | NA | TRBV7-9 | TGTGCCAGCAGCCCACCTCCGTGGGGGGCCCGAAAGGTCTCTGGCTACACCTTC | CASSPPPWGARKVSGYTF
NA | TRBJ2-1 | NA | TRBV7-6 | TGTGCCAGCAGCTTTCAGGGATGGGGTGAGCAGTTCTTC | CASSFQGWGEQFF
NA | TRBJ1-1 | TRBD1 | TRBV7-3 | TGTGCCAGCAGCTTAGACAGGGAGAGGACTGAAGCTTTCTTT | CASSLDRERTEAFF
few | TRBJ1-2 | NA | TRBV19 | TGTGCCAGTACCGGCTGGGTTAGCGATGGCTACACCTTC | CASTGWVSDGYTF
NA | TRBJ2-7 | TRBD2 | TRBV19 | TGTGCCAGTAGTGTCTCCGGGACTAGCGTTCTCTCCTACGAGCAGTACTTC | CASSVSGTSVLSYEQYF
NA | TRBJ2-7 | TRBD1 | TRBV5-1 | TGCGCCAGCAGCTTGGGACAGGGAAGGGAGCAGTACTTC | CASSLGQGREQYF
NA | TRBJ2-1 | NA | TRBV5-1 | TGCGCCAGCAGCCAGACTAGGTTATACAATGAGCAGTTCTTC | CASSQTRLYNEQFF
NA | TRBJ2-7 | TRBD1 | TRBV7-8 | TGTGCCAGCAGCTTGGTCTACAGGGGCCGTTACGAGCAGTACTTC | CASSLVYRGRYEQYF
NA | TRBJ2-7 | NA | TRBV5-1 | TGCGCCAGCAGCTTGGAACTCTCCCAGGGGGGCTTTTACGAGCAGTACTTC | CASSLELSQGGFYEQYF
NA | TRBJ2-5 | TRBD1 | TRBV11-2 | TGTGCCAGCAGCCCGCGGACAGGGCAGGAGACCCAGTACTTC | CASSPRTGQETQYF
NA | TRBJ2-1 | NA | TRBV4-2 | TGTGCCAGCAGCCAAGATAATATTAGGGCGGGATCGTCGGGGAATGAGCAGTTCTTC | CASSQDNIRAGSSGNEQFF
NA | TRBJ2-7 | NA | TRBV12-2 | TGTGCAAGTCGCTTCCCTACCCAAGAGGGTACCTACGAGCAGTACTTC | CASRFPTQEGTYEQYF
medium-sized | TRBJ1-5 | TRBD1 | TRBV27 | TGTGCCAGCAGTTTGATAGGACAGGGGAGACAGCCCCAGCATTTT | CASSLIGQGRQPQHF
once | TRBJ2-5 | NA | TRBV5-1 | TGCGCCAGCCGATTACAAGAGACCCAGTACTTC | CASRLQETQYF
NA | TRBJ2-3 | NA | TRBV5-1 | TGCGCCAGCAGACAGAGCACAGATACGCAGTATTTT | CASRQSTDTQYF
NA | TRBJ1-2 | NA | TRBV5-6 | TGTGCCAGCAGCCCGGGACGGCGCTATGGCTACACCTTC | CASSPGRRYGYTF
NA | TRBJ1-2 | TRBD1 | TRBV5-4 | TGTGCCAGCAGCTTACCGGGACAGGGGACTCTCGGCTACACCTTC | CASSLPGQGTLGYTF
NA | TRBJ2-3 | NA | TRBV25-1 | TGTGCCAGCGGGAGCGGGTTCAACACAGATACGCAGTATTTT | CASGSGFNTDTQYF
NA | TRBJ2-3 | NA | TRBV18 | TGTGCCGGCTCATCCACAGATACGCAGTATTTT | CAGSSTDTQYF
NA | TRBJ2-1 | TRBD2 | TRBV11-2 | TGTGCCAGCAGCCCCGGACTAGCGGGGTACAATGAGCAGTTCTTC | CASSPGLAGYNEQFF
once | TRBJ1-1 | NA | TRBV6-4 | TGTGCCAGCAGTGAATTAAGTCCGGGGCGAGGAACTGAAGCTTTCTTT | CASSELSPGRGTEAFF
NA | TRBJ2-7 | TRBD2 | TRBV5-1 | TGCGCCAGCAGCTTGGGAGCGGGAGAGGGACTCGAGCAGTACTTC | CASSLGAGEGLEQYF
NA | TRBJ1-1 | NA | TRBV18 | TGTGCCAGCTCATCGATAAACAGCATGGGAATCGGGGGGCTGGGTACTGAAGCTTTCTTT | CASSSINSMGIGGLGTEAFF
NA | TRBJ2-5 | NA | TRBV4-2 | TGTGCCAGCAGCCACGGACTGGGGGAAGATGAGACCCAGTACTTC | CASSHGLGEDETQYF
NA | TRBJ2-3 | TRBD2 | TRBV9 | TGTGCCAGCAGCCAGAGCGGGAGATACACAGATACGCAGTATTTT | CASSQSGRYTDTQYF
NA | TRBJ1-1 | NA | TRBV11-2 | TGTGCCAGCAGCTTAGGGGCACTTATGAACACTGAAGCTTTCTTT | CASSLGALMNTEAFF
NA | TRBJ1-4 | TRBD1 | TRBV5-6 | TGTGCCAGCAGCCCGGGACAGGGGGTAGTTAATGAAAAACTGTTTTTT | CASSPGQGVVNEKLFF
NA | TRBJ2-3 | TRBD2 | TRBV9 | TGTGCCAGCAGCGCCCCGAGGGGCGGGGGAACAGATACGCAGTATTTT | CASSAPRGGGTDTQYF
NA | TRBJ2-3 | NA | TRBV9 | TGTGCCAGCAGCGTAGATAAAGATACGCAGTATTTT | CASSVDKDTQYF
few | TRBJ1-6 | TRBD1 | TRBV9 | TGTGCCAGCAGCACCAGGGGGGATAATTCACCCCTCCACTTT | CASSTRGDNSPLHF
few | TRBJ2-3 | TRBD2 | TRBV7-3 | TGTGCCAGCAGCTTAGATGGTAGCGGGAGTGGGACAGATACGCAGTATTTT | CASSLDGSGSGTDTQYF
NA | TRBJ1-2 | NA | TRBV5-6 | TGTGCCAGTTCCCGGGGGGGCCTATATGGCTACACCTTC | CASSRGGLYGYTF
NA | TRBJ1-2 | NA | TRBV18 | TGTGCCAGCTCACAAAACAGGGATTCAAACTATGGCTACACCTTC | CASSQNRDSNYGYTF
NA | TRBJ1-2 | TRBD1 | TRBV6-1 | TGTGCCAGCAGTGGTTCTCCGCCAGGGGGTCTAGGCTACACCTTC | CASSGSPPGGLGYTF
once | TRBJ1-5 | NA | TRBV19 | TGTGCCAGTAGTTCCCAGGTAGGGGGGCGCGGTCAGCCCCAGCATTTT | CASSSQVGGRGQPQHF
once | TRBJ1-5 | NA | TRBV6-6 | TGTGCCAGCAGTTATGACGATCAGCCCCAGCATTTT | CASSYDDQPQHF
once | TRBJ1-2 | TRBD1 | TRBV6-5 | TGTGCCAGCAGTTACCCTGGACAGGGCCAAGGCTACACCTTC | CASSYPGQGQGYTF
NA | TRBJ2-7 | NA | TRBV9 | TGTGCCAGCAGTTACCGACAGTTCCCCTCCTACGAGCAGTACTTC | CASSYRQFPSYEQYF
NA | TRBJ1-1 | NA | TRBV7-7 | TGTGCTAGCAGCTTACAAGTAAACACTGAAGCTTTCTTT | CASSLQVNTEAFF
NA | TRBJ2-7 | TRBD1 | TRBV2 | TGTGCCAGCAGTGAGCAGGGACAGGGCTACGAGCAGTACTTC | CASSEQGQGYEQYF
NA | TRBJ2-7 | NA | TRBV2 | TGTGCCAGCAGTGAAGCGGCCGAGCGCCTCTCCTACGAGCAGTACTTC | CASSEAAERLSYEQYF